The 21 T cell receptor beta chains in this list originate from one sample, sequenced in a study of T cell clones after liver transplantation. The table came from immunoSEQ multiplex PCR; TCRdb's copy has only in-frame clones and leaves some out. Among some 45,000 clones listed, about 86% were seen once. The material sequenced was CD4+ T cells from blood, taken 24 months after liver transplant. All receptors come from a human patient who received a liver transplant. Some T cells may be supplied by the graft donor.

The CDR3 sequence: CASSPRTDTQYF. The CDR3 coding sequence is TGTGCCAGCAGCCCCCGCACAGATACGCAGTATTTT. This chain joins TRBV7-2 and TRBJ2-3; D unresolved. Trimming shortened V by 5 bases and J by 1 base, and 4 bases separated the two germline ends. Germline V CDR1 and CDR2: SGHTA, FQGNSA. CDR3 length equals 12 residues.

Note on this clone: Compared with germline, one end of the junction differs, possibly owing to a read error. The chain carries TRBV5-1 and TRBJ2-7; TRBD2 matches at 9 bases. The CDR3 is 14 residues long. Germline V gives CDR1 SGHRS, CDR2 YFSETQ. CDR3 sequence (DNA): TGCGCCAGCAGGTTGGAGCGGGGGGTCCTGGAGCAGTACTTC. Translation: CASRLERGVLEQYF.

This chain joins TRBV5-1 and TRBJ2-1; D might be TRBD1 (6 bases). The ends were cut back, 7 bases at V and 6 bases at J, with 20 bases in the middle. This CDR3 has 15 amino acids. The germline CDR1 and CDR2 sequences are SGHRS and YFSETQ. CDR3 in amino acids: CASRTQGVGGNEQFF. CDR3 DNA sequence: TGCGCCAGCCGGACGCAGGGAGTAGGGGGCAATGAGCAGTTCTTC.

Written as DNA, the CDR3 is TGTGCCTGGAGTCCCTCGGACAGGGTGAGCACTGAAGCTTTCTTT. This gives the protein CAWSPSDRVSTEAFF. V usage is TRBV30 and J usage is TRBJ1-1, with 8 bases matching TRBD1. The CDR3 loop spans 15 amino acids. The ends lost 2 bases at V and 4 bases at J; junction bases unmatched: 9. The germline V gene has CDR1 GTSNPN and CDR2 SVGIG (reference sequence).

The chain is built from TRBV2 and TRBJ2-7; D uncertain. V was pared by 6 bases and J by 2 bases, with 11 bases between. The CDR3 is 13 residues long. CDR1 is SNHLY, CDR2 FYNNEI, per germline. The CDR3 DNA follows: TGTGCCAGCAGAGTCGACACCGCCTACGAGCAGTACTTC. Its protein product is CASRVDTAYEQYF.

The chain links TRBV11-2 to TRBJ2-3; 12 nucleotides agree with TRBD2. The CDR3 spans 18 residues. Germline values: CDR1 SGHAT, CDR2 FQNNGV. The trim removed 5 bases at V and 4 bases at J, leaving 13 bases unmatched. This CDR3 reads CASSRRVLAGGWADTQYF. The CDR3 nucleotides are TGTGCCAGCAGCCGTAGAGTCCTAGCGGGAGGGTGGGCAGATACGCAGTATTTT.

V is TRBV19 and J is TRBJ2-1; TRBD2 agrees at 9 bases. The junction had 9 bases not matched to a gene; V was cut back by 6 bases and J by 9 bases. The germline gives CDR1 LNHDA, CDR2 SQIVND (reference sequence). The CDR3 loop spans 14 amino acids. CDR3 loop: CASRTAGGGVEQFF. As DNA, the CDR3 is TGTGCCAGTAGAACAGCGGGAGGAGGGGTTGAGCAGTTCTTC.

This clone came up a few times. The gene calls are TRBV25-1 and TRBJ2-1, with D possibly matching TRBD2 (6 bases). V lost 2 bases, J lost 5 bases, and 10 bases lay in between. Germline CDR1 MGHDK, CDR2 SYGVNS. CDR3 length equals 14 residues. This CDR3 is CASSEDGGNNEQFF. The CDR3 DNA sequence: TGTGCCAGCAGTGAAGATGGCGGGAACAATGAGCAGTTCTTC. Looking up the rest from reference TRBV25-1 and TRBJ2-1 gives the full variable domain: EADIYQTPRYLVIGTGKKITLECSQTMGHDKMYWYQQDPGMELHLIHYSYGVNSTEKGDLSSESTVSRIRTEHFPLTLESARPSHTSQYLCASSEDGGNNEQFFGPGTRLTVL.

V is TRBV7-8 and J is TRBJ2-6, with TRBD1 matching over 8 bases. V lost 5 bases to trimming and J lost 0 bases; unmatched junction nucleotides: 9. Germline V gene sequence: CDR1 SGHVS, CDR2 FQNEAQ. This CDR3 comprises 18 residues. The DNA for the CDR3 is TGTGCCAGCAGCCTGTATCAGGGGGCTAGCTCTGGGGCCAACGTCCTGACTTTC. The encoded protein is CASSLYQGASSGANVLTF.

J is TRBJ2-1 and V is TRBV28; TRBD1 aligns across 10 bases. This CDR3 is 16 amino acids long. V shed 11 bases, J shed 5 bases, and the junction held 15 bases outside the gene matches. CDR1 is MDHEN and CDR2 is SYDVKM in the germline V gene. The CDR3 coding sequence is TGTGCCGTCCAGGGGATCGGGACAGGGGCAAACAATGAGCAGTTCTTC. Protein product: CAVQGIGTGANNEQFF. The full variable domain, its missing parts supplied by reference TRBV28 and TRBJ2-1, is DVKVTQSSRYLVKRTGEKVFLECVQDMDHENMFWYRQDPGLGLRLIYFSYDVKMKEKGDIPEGYSVSREKKERFSLILESASTNQTSMYLCAVQGIGTGANNEQFFGPGTRLTVL.

The CDR3 DNA follows: TGTGCCAGCGGACTGCGGGGTAGCTCCTACAATGAGCAGTTCTTC. Its protein is CASGLRGSSYNEQFF. The chain couples TRBV6-6 to TRBJ2-1; a possible D gene is TRBD2 (6 bases). This CDR3 has 15 amino acids. The V end was cut by 8 bases, the J end by 0 bases, with 14 bases between. The germline V gene encodes CDR1 MNHNY and CDR2 SVGAGI (reference sequence).

V and J are TRBV2 and TRBJ1-5; D remains unclear. CDR1 SNHLY and CDR2 FYNNEI come from the germline V gene. V lost 7 bases, J lost 8 bases, and 12 bases lay in between. The CDR3 extends over 12 amino acids. The DNA for the CDR3 is TGTGCCAGCAACGGGAATCGAGAGCCCCAGCATTTT. It yields the protein CASNGNREPQHF.

V usage is TRBV12-5 and J usage is TRBJ1-1; unclear D gene. Trimming took off 7 bases at V and 1 base at J, with 4 bases between the two ends. The CDR3 spans 11 residues. Germline CDR1 LGHNT, CDR2 FRNRAP. CDR3 sequence: CASAGNTEAFF. The CDR3, as DNA: TGTGCTAGTGCGGGGAACACTGAAGCTTTCTTT.

The V gene is TRBV18, the J gene TRBJ2-1; 7 bases align to TRBD2. The CDR3 sequence is 16 residues long. J was trimmed by 4 bases and V by 4 bases; bases with no gene match: 10. From germline, CDR1 is KGHSH and CDR2 LQKENI. The CDR3 region is CASSLFGTTEYNEQFF. CDR3 DNA sequence: TGTGCCAGCTCACTATTCGGGACTACAGAATACAATGAGCAGTTCTTC.

CDR3 sequence reads: CASSPRELGEQYF. In nucleotides, the CDR3 is TGTGCCAGCAGTCCCCGGGAGCTCGGCGAGCAGTACTTC. The chain has TRBV5-4 and TRBJ2-7; D possibly corresponds to TRBD2 (6 bases). There are 13 residues in the CDR3. Looked up from germline, CDR1 is SGHNT and CDR2 is YYREEE (reference sequence). The germline V and J ends were trimmed by 5 bases and 6 bases, with 15 bases remaining between them.

The genes are TRBV5-4 and TRBJ2-7; 11 nucleotides line up with TRBD2. Per germline, CDR1 SGHNT and CDR2 YYREEE (reference sequence). Germline trimming cut 4 bases from V and 5 bases from J; bases unmatched to any gene: 8. This CDR3 comprises 15 residues. The chain's CDR3 is CASSPRLAGKDEQYF. In nucleotides, the CDR3 is TGTGCCAGCAGCCCTCGACTAGCGGGGAAGGACGAGCAGTACTTC.

J is TRBJ2-1 and V is TRBV30; tentative D call: TRBD1 (6 bases). The CDR3 length is 15 residues. Trimming cost V 4 bases and J 1 base, with 14 bases left between them. Germline V gives CDR1 GTSNPN, CDR2 SVGIG (reference sequence). As DNA, the CDR3 is TGTGCCTGGAAGTCCCAACAGGGATCCTACAATGAGCAGTTCTTC. This gives the protein CAWKSQQGSYNEQFF.

The chain links TRBV5-4 to TRBJ2-1; the match to TRBD2 covers 12 bases. Per germline, CDR1 SGHNT and CDR2 YYREEE (reference sequence). The V gene end was trimmed by 1 base and the J gene end by 0 bases; junction bases not matched to a gene: 5. This CDR3 contains 18 residues. The CDR3 here is CASSLWTSGMSSYNEQFF. In nucleotides, the CDR3 is TGTGCCAGCAGCTTGTGGACTAGCGGGATGAGCTCCTACAATGAGCAGTTCTTC.

The V gene is TRBV5-5, the J gene TRBJ1-5; D gene unclear. Germline assignment: CDR1 SGHKS and CDR2 YYEKEE (reference sequence). Trimming stripped 3 bases from V and 4 bases from J, with 5 bases between. The CDR3 spans 12 residues. CDR3 sequence reads: CASSSPNQPQHF. In DNA form, the CDR3 reads TGTGCCAGCAGCTCCCCGAATCAGCCCCAGCATTTT.

The chain uses TRBV27 and TRBJ1-1; a weak D match, TRBD1 (5 bases). The CDR3 has 15 amino acids. V was shortened by 7 bases and J by 1 base, with 16 bases between the two germline ends. Germline loops: CDR1 MNHEY, CDR2 SMNVEV (reference sequence). CDR3 sequence (DNA): TGTGCCAGCACCAACCCAGGGAGGGCGAACACTGAAGCTTTCTTT. Translating it yields CASTNPGRANTEAFF.

The V call is TRBV6-4, the J call TRBJ2-2, with TRBD2 matching 7 bases. With V trimmed by 5 bases and J by 3 bases, 6 bases remained unmatched. Per the germline V gene, CDR1 is MRHNA and CDR2 is SNTAGT. The CDR3 length is 15 residues. As DNA, the CDR3 is TGTGCCAGCAGTCCCCGGGGGGAGGACACCGGGGAGCTGTTTTTT. Its protein product is CASSPRGEDTGELFF.